The 31 T cell receptor beta chains below all came from one sample that was sequenced in a study of blood T cell repertoires in COVID-19. Sequencing used immunoSEQ multiplex PCR; TCRdb keeps in-frame clones, though not all of them. The data contain about 300,000 clones, 80% to 90% of them singletons. Sequencing was done on a sample of peripheral blood. These receptor sequences come from a man younger than 30 who had recovered from COVID-19.

Here the CDR3 DNA reads TGTGCCAGCAGTCCGACTAGCGGGCCTGAGCAGTTCTTC. Encoded protein: CASSPTSGPEQFF. The genes are TRBV5-4 and TRBJ2-1, with 10 bases lining up with TRBD2. V lost 5 bases and J lost 9; bases outside the gene matches: 5. The CDR3 is 13 amino acids. Germline CDR1 reads SGHNT; CDR2 reads YYREEE (reference sequence). Variable domain in full (rest from reference TRBV5-4 and TRBJ2-1): ETGVTQSPTHLIKTRGQQVTLRCSSQSGHNTVSWYQQALGQGPQFIFQYYREEENGRGNFPPRFSGLQFPNYSSELNVNALELDDSALYLCASSPTSGPEQFFGPGTRLTVL.

V gene TRBV19 combines with J gene TRBJ2-7, with 8 positions matching TRBD1. V lost 8 bases and J lost 4; bases outside the gene matches: 4. This CDR3 has 12 residues. In germline, CDR1 is LNHDA, CDR2 SQIVND (reference sequence). The chain's CDR3 is CASGTGPYEQYF. CDR3 nucleotide sequence: TGTGCCAGTGGGACAGGACCTTACGAGCAGTACTTC.

This chain uses TRBV3-1 (or the pseudogene TRBV3-2) with TRBJ2-5; D gene unclear. This CDR3 contains 13 residues. Germline values: CDR1 LGHDT, CDR2 YNNKEL (reference sequence). V was cut by 6 bases and J by 0 bases, with 8 bases left in between. The CDR3 DNA is TGTGCCAGCAGTCCAGAAGACCAAGAGACCCAGTACTTC. Amino acid sequence: CASSPEDQETQYF.

V and J are TRBV5-1 and TRBJ1-1; 8 nucleotides match TRBD1. V shed 4 bases, J shed 1 base, and the junction held 9 bases outside the gene matches. Germline V gives CDR1 SGHRS, CDR2 YFSETQ. The CDR3 loop spans 16 amino acids. In DNA, the CDR3 is TGCGCCAGCAGCGAATCGCCGACAGGGGCGAACACTGAAGCTTTCTTT. The encoded protein is CASSESPTGANTEAFF.

This clone has a handful of counts. The chain uses TRBV9 and TRBJ1-2; 10 bases fit TRBD1. The CDR3 loop spans 14 amino acids. V shed 3 bases and J 6 bases; nucleotides not matched to a gene: 5. Germline V gives CDR1 SGDLS, CDR2 YYNGEE. The CDR3 nucleotides are TGTGCCAGCAGCGGCCGGGACAGGGGTAATGGCTACACCTTC. Translated: CASSGRDRGNGYTF.

This chain connects TRBV5-1 to TRBJ2-7, with 8 bases fitting TRBD1. V lost 4 bases, J lost 5 bases, and 14 bases stayed unmatched. This CDR3 has 16 residues. Germline CDR1 is SGHRS and CDR2 is YFSETQ. The CDR3 here is CASSNQIGQGFNEQYF. CDR3 in DNA: TGCGCCAGCAGCAATCAAATTGGACAGGGATTCAACGAGCAGTACTTC.

This clone has just a few counts. The chain employs TRBV27 and TRBJ1-1; D is perhaps TRBD1 (6 bases). V lost 6 bases and J 1 base, leaving 12 bases between the germline ends. This CDR3 is 14 amino acids long. Per the germline V gene, CDR1 is MNHEY and CDR2 is SMNVEV (reference sequence). This chain's CDR3 is CASRQGHANTEAFF. The CDR3 DNA reads TGTGCCAGCAGACAGGGACACGCGAACACTGAAGCTTTCTTT.

V gene TRBV7-6 combines with J gene TRBJ2-7, with 7 bases aligning to TRBD1. CDR1 and CDR2 (germline): SGHVS, FNYEAQ. With V trimmed by 5 bases and J by 4 bases, 11 bases remained unmatched. The CDR3 is 15 amino acids. The DNA for the CDR3 is TGTGCCAGCAGCGACCGACAGGGCGTCGCGTACGAGCAGTACTTC. Translating gives CASSDRQGVAYEQYF.

The chain is built from TRBV3-1 (or the pseudogene TRBV3-2) and TRBJ2-2; D possibly corresponds to TRBD2 (6 bases). Per the germline V gene, CDR1 is LGHDT and CDR2 is YNNKEL (reference sequence). With 8 bases removed from V and 1 base from J, the gap between germline ends came to 11 bases. The CDR3 has 14 residues. The CDR3, as DNA: TGTGCCAGCTGTCTGGGAGGGAACACCGGGGAGCTGTTTTTT. Its protein product is CASCLGGNTGELFF.

V and J are TRBV7-3 and TRBJ2-2; D is ambiguous. Trimming left V 5 bases short and J 3 bases short, with 10 bases between. Germline V gene data show CDR1 as SGHTA and CDR2 as FQGTGA. CDR3 length equals 14 residues. The CDR3 DNA reads as TGTGCCAGCAGCCCCGTGGCCGACACCGGGGAGCTGTTTTTT. Translated, it gives CASSPVADTGELFF.

This clone showed up just once. The chain carries TRBV6-1 and TRBJ2-1, with TRBD1 matching 9 bases. V shed 4 bases, J shed 0 bases, and the junction held 4 bases outside the gene matches. The V gene's germline CDR1 is MNHNS and CDR2 SASEGT. The CDR3 is 16 amino acids. The CDR3 is CASSGQGGISYNEQFF. CDR3 nucleotides: TGTGCCAGCAGTGGACAGGGGGGAATCTCCTACAATGAGCAGTTCTTC.

The rearrangement joins TRBV7-2 to TRBJ1-2; 8 positions agree with TRBD1. The V segment lost 5 bases and the J segment 0 bases; nucleotides outside the gene matches: 5. From germline, CDR1 is SGHTA and CDR2 FQGNSA. The CDR3 sequence is 15 residues long. DNA for the CDR3: TGTGCCAGCAGCATCGACAGGGGAGCTAACTATGGCTACACCTTC. This sequence encodes CASSIDRGANYGYTF.

This clone was detected only once. This chain joins TRBV27 and TRBJ1-5; D remains unclear. Trimming took 2 bases from V and 3 from J, leaving 11 bases between them. The CDR3 is 15 amino acids. The germline gives CDR1 MNHEY, CDR2 SMNVEV (reference sequence). The CDR3 DNA follows: TGTGCCAGCAGTTTACTCAGCGAGTACAATCAGCCCCAGCATTTT. It specifies CASSLLSEYNQPQHF.

The chain links TRBV12-3 or TRBV12-4 to TRBJ1-2; perhaps TRBD1 as D (5 bases). CDR3 length: 13 residues. V gave up 3 bases and J gave up 8 bases, with 13 bases separating them. The CDR3 nucleotides are TGTGCCAGCAGTTTGGTCTCAGGGATAGGCTACACCTTC. This encodes CASSLVSGIGYTF.

This sequence joins TRBV24-1 and TRBJ2-2, with TRBD1 matching 10 bases. This CDR3 is built from 16 residues. Germline V gives CDR1 KGHDR, CDR2 SFDVKD. V shed 5 bases, J shed 4 bases, and the junction held 6 bases outside the gene matches. The CDR3 here is CATSGSRDRGTGELFF. The CDR3 bases are TGTGCCACCAGTGGCTCCCGGGACAGGGGCACCGGGGAGCTGTTTTTT.

The V call is TRBV6-2 or TRBV6-3, the J call TRBJ1-5; 9 nucleotides align to TRBD1. V shed 4 bases and J 5 bases; nucleotides not matched to a gene: 3. CDR1 and CDR2 from the germline V gene are MNHEY and SVGEGT. This CDR3 region has 14 residues. The CDR3 reads CASSWTGADQPQHF. The DNA of the CDR3 is TGTGCCAGCAGTTGGACAGGGGCGGATCAGCCCCAGCATTTT.

The chain employs TRBV2 and TRBJ1-1; D is perhaps TRBD1 (5 bases). Germline loops: CDR1 SNHLY, CDR2 FYNNEI. CDR3 length: 10 amino acids. The V and J ends lost 9 bases and 7 bases respectively, with 9 bases between them. CDR3 in DNA: TGTGCCAGATGGGGGGATGAAGCTTTCTTT. Protein sequence: CARWGDEAFF.

V is TRBV9 and J is TRBJ2-6; TRBD2 matches 7 bases. V shed 6 bases and J 0 bases; nucleotides not matched to a gene: 6. This CDR3 contains 16 residues. Germline-derived CDR1 and CDR2 are SGDLS and YYNGEE. CDR3 region: CASNTGGSSGANVLTF. CDR3 sequence (DNA): TGTGCCAGCAACACGGGAGGCTCCTCTGGGGCCAACGTCCTGACTTTC.

This clone was detected only once. This sequence joins TRBV29-1 and TRBJ1-1, with 8 bases aligning to TRBD1. The CDR3 has 15 amino acids. Per germline, CDR1 SQVTM and CDR2 ANQGSEA. After removal of 2 bases from V and 1 base from J, the junction contained 6 bases not matched to a gene. CDR3 sequence: CSVELPGQANTEAFF. The CDR3 DNA reads as TGCAGCGTTGAACTTCCGGGACAGGCGAACACTGAAGCTTTCTTT. Looking up the rest from reference TRBV29-1 and TRBJ1-1 gives the full variable domain: SAVISQKPSRDICQRGTSLTIQCQVDSQVTMMFWYRQQPGQSLTLIATANQGSEATYESGFVIDKFPISRPNLTFSTLTVSNMSPEDSSIYLCSVELPGQANTEAFFGQGTRLTVV.

On this clone: Compared with germline, one end of the junction differs, possibly owing to a read error. V and J are TRBV19 and TRBJ2-2; 9 bases are a match to TRBD1. The CDR3 runs 16 residues. The V gene's germline CDR1 is LNHDA and CDR2 SQIVND (reference sequence). This CDR3 reads CASSIAGTGNPGELFF. The DNA of the CDR3 is TGTGCCAGTAGTATAGCCGGGACAGGGAACCCCGGGGAGCTGTTTTTT.

V gene TRBV4-2 combines with J gene TRBJ1-5; possibly TRBD1 for D (5 bases). This CDR3 is 14 amino acids long. V lost 0 bases and J 4 bases, leaving 7 bases between the germline ends. Germline CDR1 reads LGHNA; CDR2 reads YNFKEQ. CDR3 amino acids: CASSQDGTNQPQHF. The CDR3 DNA is TGTGCCAGCAGCCAAGATGGGACTAATCAGCCCCAGCATTTT.

The CDR3 sequence is CASSLLGILYGYTF. The CDR3 region has the DNA TGTGCCAGCAGTTTACTCGGGATTTTGTATGGCTACACCTTC. The V and J genes are TRBV27 and TRBJ1-2; D not resolved. The CDR3 is 14 amino acids. Trimming removed 2 bases from V and 5 bases from J, with 12 bases in between. Germline CDR1 reads MNHEY; CDR2 reads SMNVEV (reference sequence).

The rearrangement joins TRBV28 to TRBJ1-5; D remains unclear. This CDR3 region has 15 residues. The germline V gene has CDR1 MDHEN and CDR2 SYDVKM. V lost 5 bases to trimming and J lost 3 bases, with 14 bases between them. The CDR3 DNA reads as TGTGCCAGCAGTCCTACTATGAGGGACAATCAGCCCCAGCATTTT. Translation gives CASSPTMRDNQPQHF.

Details on this clone: A read error may account for a junction end that differs from germline. V usage is TRBV6-5 and J usage is TRBJ2-2; weak D call: TRBD2 (5 bases). Germline V gene data show CDR1 as MNHEY and CDR2 as SVGAGI. There are 11 residues in the CDR3. CDR3 in amino acids: CDSRGTGELFF. DNA of the CDR3: TGTGACAGCCGGGGCACCGGGGAGCTGTTTTTT.

This clone has only one observation. CDR3 DNA sequence: TGCGCCAGCCGGGTGGGGCAGGGGGCCCTGAACACTGAAGCTTTCTTT. Translation gives CASRVGQGALNTEAFF. The J gene is TRBJ1-1, the V gene TRBV4-1, with 8 nucleotides matching TRBD1. The CDR3 covers 16 residues. V gave up 8 bases and J gave up 0 bases; unmatched junction bases: 11. Germline V gene data show CDR1 as MGHRA and CDR2 as YSYEKL.

This chain joins TRBV11-2 and TRBJ2-7, with 8 bases matching TRBD1. Germline CDR1 SGHAT, CDR2 FQNNGV. This CDR3 comprises 15 residues. V lost 5 bases to trimming and J lost 6 bases; unmatched junction nucleotides: 12. In nucleotides, the CDR3 is TGTGCCAGCAGCCCCCCGGACAGGGCTTTACTCGAGCAGTACTTC. Its translation is CASSPPDRALLEQYF.

V usage is TRBV6-5 and J usage is TRBJ1-6; D unresolved. The V and J ends lost 4 bases and 5 bases respectively, with 6 bases between them. Germline values: CDR1 MNHEY, CDR2 SVGAGI. The CDR3 runs 13 residues. CDR3 nucleotides: TGTGCCAGCAGTTGGGAGGATAATTCACCCCTCCACTTT. This codes for CASSWEDNSPLHF.

V and J are TRBV5-1 and TRBJ1-4, with TRBD1 matching over 8 bases. The junction had 4 bases not matched to a gene; V was cut back by 3 bases and J by 0 bases. Germline V lookup: CDR1 SGHRS, CDR2 YFSETQ. CDR3 length: 16 amino acids. This CDR3 reads CASSSQGDPTNEKLFF. DNA of the CDR3: TGCGCCAGCAGCTCACAGGGGGACCCAACTAATGAAAAACTGTTTTTT.

The chain combines TRBV9 with TRBJ2-3; the match to TRBD2 covers 12 bases. The CDR3 has 16 amino acids. Germline trimming cut 4 bases from V and 3 bases from J; bases unmatched to any gene: 6. Germline CDR1 reads SGDLS; CDR2 reads YYNGEE. CDR3 nucleotides: TGTGCCAGCAGCTTACTAGCGGGGGGCATTACAGATACGCAGTATTTT. Protein product: CASSLLAGGITDTQYF.

Details on this clone: The sample carries other DNA sequences with the same CDR3. V gene TRBV3-1 (or the pseudogene TRBV3-2) combines with J gene TRBJ2-1, with 8 bases matching TRBD2. The CDR3 covers 14 residues. The germline V gene encodes CDR1 LGHDT and CDR2 YNNKEL (reference sequence). The V gene end was trimmed by 4 bases and the J gene end by 1 base; junction bases not matched to a gene: 0. The CDR3 reads CASSPSGSYNEQFF. CDR3 in DNA: TGTGCCAGCAGCCCTAGCGGGTCCTACAATGAGCAGTTCTTC.

This clone occurred a few times. The V gene is TRBV24-1, the J gene TRBJ2-5; possibly TRBD1 for D (7 bases). Germline CDR1 KGHDR, CDR2 SFDVKD. The length of the CDR3 is 14 residues. V lost 6 bases, J lost 4 bases, and 14 bases lay in between. CDR3 in DNA: TGTGCCACCAGTCCAGGGGGGTTACCAGAGACCCAGTACTTC. This sequence encodes CATSPGGLPETQYF.